Below are 15 T cell receptor beta chains sequenced from a single sample in a study of monozygotic twins with inflammatory bowel disease. TCRdb re-called the 5' RACE reads and gives one entry per CDR3 protein, without DNA. The sample's table shows 330,000 or so distinct CDR3 sequences. Sequenced sample: blood. The origin of the receptors is a human donor with ulcerative colitis or Crohn's disease, or a healthy co-twin of an affected twin (not recorded which).

V usage is TRBV29-1 and J usage is TRBJ2-7; the TRBD1 assignment by TCRdb is unverifiable without DNA. The CDR3 length is 14 residues. The germline V gene encodes CDR1 SQVTM and CDR2 ANQGSEA. The CDR3 reads CSVAPGQGLYEQYF.

This sequence joins TRBV20-1 and TRBJ2-7; TCRdb picks TRBD1, but there is no DNA to check that call. The CDR3 length is 13 residues. Germline V lookup: CDR1 DFQATT, CDR2 SNEGSKA (reference sequence). The CDR3 sequence: CSAEAQGRHEQYF.

The V call is TRBV5-1, the J call TRBJ2-2; the TCRdb D gene call, TRBD2, has no DNA to confirm it. This CDR3 contains 17 residues. Germline V gene sequence: CDR1 SGHRS, CDR2 YFSETQ. This chain's CDR3 is CASSSGLRLDLSGELFF.

This rearrangement joins TRBV6-2 or TRBV6-3 to TRBJ2-7; as DNA is missing, the TRBD2 call by TCRdb cannot be tested. There are 14 residues in the CDR3. CDR1 and CDR2 (germline): MNHEY, SVGEGT. CDR3 residues: CASSGTSGFYEQYF.

V usage is TRBV19 and J usage is TRBJ2-7; as DNA is missing, the TRBD2 call by TCRdb cannot be tested. CDR1 and CDR2 from the germline V gene are LNHDA and SQIVND (reference sequence). This CDR3 spans 14 amino acids. CDR3 sequence reads: CASSTAGTSGEQYF.

The chain joins TRBV2 to TRBJ2-3; TCRdb indicates TRBD1, and absent DNA this call remains unverified. Germline CDR1 SNHLY, CDR2 FYNNEI. The CDR3 length is 14 residues. The CDR3 sequence: CASSPGTSRDTQYF.

The chain has TRBV5-6 and TRBJ1-4. Germline loops: CDR1 SGHDT, CDR2 YYEEEE. This CDR3 spans 13 amino acids. The CDR3 sequence is CASSLVLAEKLFF.

The gene calls are TRBV2 and TRBJ2-7; absent DNA, TCRdb's TRBD1 call cannot be checked. The CDR3 length is 14 residues. Germline V CDR1 and CDR2: SNHLY, FYNNEI. The CDR3 sequence: CASRTEQGTYEQYF.

The chain carries TRBV20-1 and TRBJ2-2; TCRdb designates TRBD2, a call that cannot be tested without DNA. Germline V CDR1 and CDR2: DFQATT, SNEGSKA (reference sequence). This CDR3 is built from 15 residues. The chain's CDR3 is CSARIAGAYTGELFF.

This chain links TRBV9 with TRBJ2-7; TCRdb indicates TRBD2, and absent DNA this call remains unverified. The length of the CDR3 is 14 residues. The V gene's germline CDR1 is SGDLS and CDR2 YYNGEE. The CDR3 here is CASSVGGLTYEQYF.

The chain is built from TRBV12-3 or TRBV12-4 and TRBJ2-7. The CDR3 consists of 12 residues. Here the CDR3 reads CASRVDLHEQYF.

This chain joins TRBV12-3 or TRBV12-4 and TRBJ2-1; TCRdb selects TRBD2, and the lack of DNA leaves this call unchecked. The CDR3 is 16 residues long. The CDR3 reads CASSFRVGGSYNEQFF.

The chain links TRBV7-2 to TRBJ1-2. CDR1 SGHTA and CDR2 FQGNSA come from the germline V gene. This CDR3 is 14 amino acids long. CDR3: CASSLEGYNYGYTF. The whole variable domain, filled in from reference TRBV7-2 and TRBJ1-2, reads GAGVSQSPSNKVTEKGKDVELRCDPISGHTALYWYRQSLGQGLEFLIYFQGNSAPDKSGLPSDRFSAERTGGSVSTLTIQRTQQEDSAVYLCASSLEGYNYGYTFGSGTRLTVV.

The chain couples TRBV18 to TRBJ2-3; TCRdb picks TRBD1, but there is no DNA to check that call. The CDR3 contains 15 residues. Germline CDR1 reads KGHSH; CDR2 reads LQKENI. CDR3 residues: CASSPAPDRTDTQYF.

The chain has TRBV7-2 and TRBJ1-6; TCRdb calls TRBD1, which cannot be checked without DNA. CDR3 length: 15 residues. Germline V gives CDR1 SGHTA, CDR2 FQGNSA. The CDR3 region is CASSEAPGRNSPLHF.